These 19 T cell receptor beta chains originate from one sample sequenced in a study of cytomegalovirus exposure and HLA in healthy donors. The PCR contained 60 Vbeta and 13 Jbeta primers. Sequenced by immunoSEQ multiplex PCR; TCRdb stores in-frame clones only, minus some. The profile shows 150,000 to 200,000 clones, roughly 88% of them singletons. Sequenced sample: PBMCs. These TCRs come from a man between 50 and 59 years old in good health and CMV-seropositive.

V and J are TRBV5-6 and TRBJ1-5; 10 bases are a match to TRBD1. Germline CDR1 and CDR2: SGHDT and YYEEEE. Trimming removed 2 bases from V and 6 bases from J; junction bases left unmatched: 2. CDR3 length: 14 residues. The CDR3 DNA is TGTGCCAGCAGCTTAGGACAGGGGGGTCAGCCCCAGCATTTT. Protein sequence: CASSLGQGGQPQHF.

The chain uses TRBV7-9 and TRBJ1-3; no reliable D call. Trimming removed 5 bases at V and 8 bases at J, with 10 bases between. The CDR3 spans 12 residues. The germline V gene encodes CDR1 SEHNR and CDR2 FQNEAQ (reference sequence). The CDR3 DNA follows: TGTGCCAGCAGCGACGCACGGGACACCATATATTTT. Amino acids: CASSDARDTIYF. Full variable domain (remainder filled in from reference TRBV7-9 and TRBJ1-3): DTGVSQNPRHKITKRGQNVTFRCDPISEHNRLYWYRQTLGQGPEFLTYFQNEAQLEKSRLLSDRFSAERPKGSFSTLEIQRTEQGDSAMYLCASSDARDTIYFGEGSWLTVV.

The genes are TRBV5-1 and TRBJ2-7, with a possible D match to TRBD2 (7 bases). CDR3 length: 15 residues. V was clipped by 2 bases and J by 3 bases, with 15 bases between them. CDR1 SGHRS and CDR2 YFSETQ come from the germline V gene. The CDR3 DNA is TGCGCCAGCAGCTTAGGGGGGGCTTCTTTCTACGAGCAGTACTTC. It encodes CASSLGGASFYEQYF.

This clone was seen only a few times. The chain uses TRBV19 and TRBJ1-1; possibly TRBD1 for D (6 bases). Deletions cut 8 bases from V and 5 bases from J, with 18 bases between. Per the germline V gene, CDR1 is LNHDA and CDR2 is SQIVND (reference sequence). The CDR3 has 14 amino acids. The DNA of the CDR3 is TGTGCCAGTCAACTCGGGGCGCAGGGGACTGAAGCTTTCTTT. It codes for CASQLGAQGTEAFF.

J is TRBJ1-5 and V is TRBV5-1; D is unclear. V lost 0 bases and J lost 6, with 16 bases in between. Germline V gene data show CDR1 as SGHRS and CDR2 as YFSETQ. The CDR3 runs 16 residues. The CDR3 DNA follows: TGCGCCAGCAGCTTGGGGTCAAAGGGTAGCGGTCAGCCCCAGCATTTT. Translation: CASSLGSKGSGQPQHF.

The chain couples TRBV27 to TRBJ2-3; 11 bases agree with TRBD2. This CDR3 has 21 residues. Trimming cost V 2 bases and J 3 bases; bases outside gene matches: 19. Germline V gene data show CDR1 as MNHEY and CDR2 as SMNVEV (reference sequence). The CDR3 sequence is CASSLRSGYTLSGRVTDTQYF. As DNA, the CDR3 is TGTGCCAGCAGTTTAAGATCCGGGTACACGCTTAGCGGGAGGGTAACAGATACGCAGTATTTT.

A few counts support this clone. CDR3 loop: CASSSPTGRTEAFF. As DNA, the CDR3 is TGCGCCAGCAGCTCCCCAACAGGGCGGACTGAAGCTTTCTTT. The chain joins TRBV5-1 to TRBJ1-1; tentatively, D is TRBD1 (6 bases). The V end was cut by 3 bases, the J end by 5 bases, with 14 bases between. The CDR3 loop spans 14 amino acids. Germline V CDR1 and CDR2: SGHRS, YFSETQ.

The rearrangement links TRBV11-2 to TRBJ1-4; D gene uncertain. CDR1 SGHAT and CDR2 FQNNGV come from the germline V gene. The CDR3 loop spans 14 amino acids. The germline V and J ends were trimmed by 4 bases and 7 bases, with 13 bases remaining between them. For the CDR3, the DNA is TGTGCCAGCAGCTCCACGACGGTAGCTGAAAAACTGTTTTTT. Translated, it gives CASSSTTVAEKLFF.

CDR3 amino acids: CATTPGQGYGYTF. The DNA for the CDR3 is TGTGCCACTACACCGGGACAGGGGTATGGCTACACCTTC. The genes are TRBV19 and TRBJ1-2; TRBD1 aligns across 10 bases. V lost 10 bases and J lost 5; bases outside the gene matches: 7. Germline V lookup: CDR1 LNHDA, CDR2 SQIVND (reference sequence). This CDR3 has 13 amino acids.

The CDR3 reads CASRPGQGVTQETQYF. The CDR3 DNA reads as TGCGCCAGCAGACCTGGACAGGGGGTAACCCAAGAGACCCAGTACTTC. The chain combines TRBV10-2 with TRBJ2-5; 10 bases line up with TRBD1. The junction had 8 bases not matched to a gene; V was cut back by 6 bases and J by 1 base. Germline CDR1 and CDR2: WSHSY and SAAADI. CDR3 length: 16 amino acids.

This clone has just a few counts. This sequence joins TRBV5-1 and TRBJ2-2; 10 bases map to TRBD2. The CDR3 contains 15 residues. Trimming took 4 bases from V and 6 from J; bases not matched to a gene: 6. Germline V gene sequence: CDR1 SGHRS, CDR2 YFSETQ. CDR3 coding DNA: TGCGCCAGCAGCCCAGGACTAGCGGTTGCCGGGGAGCTGTTTTTT. Translation gives CASSPGLAVAGELFF.

This clone was counted once. The chain joins TRBV6-1 to TRBJ2-7; D remains unclear. Germline lookup yields CDR1 MNHNS and CDR2 SASEGT. The germline V and J ends were trimmed by 5 bases and 1 base, with 12 bases remaining between them. The CDR3 has 14 residues. This CDR3 is CASSLRKQSYEQYV. DNA for the CDR3: TGTGCCAGCAGTTTGAGGAAACAATCCTACGAGCAGTACGTC.

About this clone itself: The sample carries other DNA sequences with the same CDR3. This chain uses TRBV11-3 with TRBJ1-5, with TRBD1 as a possible D gene (5 bases). The CDR3 totals 15 residues. Trimming removed 1 base at V and 0 bases at J, with 7 bases between. CDR1 is SGHNT, CDR2 YENEEA, per germline. In DNA, the CDR3 is TGTGCCAGCAGCTTAGGGCAGGGTAGCAATCAGCCCCAGCATTTT. This encodes CASSLGQGSNQPQHF.

The chain couples TRBV27 to TRBJ1-3, with 8 bases aligning to TRBD1. V was clipped by 4 bases and J by 5 bases; unmatched bases: 7. The length of the CDR3 is 15 residues. Germline CDR1 MNHEY, CDR2 SMNVEV (reference sequence). This CDR3 is CASSSRGQARNTIYF. The DNA for the CDR3 is TGTGCCAGCAGTTCCCGGGGACAGGCCCGAAACACCATATATTTT.

This clone has only a few counts. The same CDR3 can be traced to other DNA sequences in this sample. The chain is built from TRBV27 and TRBJ1-1; TRBD1 might be the D (5 bases). Trimming left V 5 bases short and J 0 bases short, with 7 bases between. This CDR3 region has 13 residues. Germline CDR1 MNHEY, CDR2 SMNVEV (reference sequence). The DNA of the CDR3 is TGTGCCAGCAGTCCGACAGTGAACACTGAAGCTTTCTTT. Translating gives CASSPTVNTEAFF.

This rearrangement joins TRBV6-6 to TRBJ2-7, with a tentative D call TRBD1 (6 bases). Trimming stripped 6 bases from V and 6 bases from J, with 15 bases between. CDR1 and CDR2 from the germline V gene are MNHNY and SVGAGI (reference sequence). The CDR3 totals 13 residues. CDR3 amino acids: CASSPDKGVEQYV. CDR3 DNA sequence: TGTGCCAGCAGCCCCGATAAGGGGGTCGAGCAGTACGTC.

The rearrangement uses TRBV27 and TRBJ1-2; TRBD1 matches 11 bases. The CDR3 is 17 amino acids. The V gene end was trimmed by 5 bases and the J gene end by 4 bases; junction bases not matched to a gene: 12. CDR1 and CDR2 from the germline V gene are MNHEY and SMNVEV (reference sequence). The CDR3 spells CASSPGTGGRKLYGYTF. CDR3 DNA sequence: TGTGCCAGCAGTCCAGGGACAGGGGGTCGTAAGCTCTATGGCTACACCTTC.

The rearrangement uses TRBV9 and TRBJ2-1, with 11 bases identical to TRBD2. This CDR3 comprises 16 residues. V lost 0 bases and J lost 4; bases outside the gene matches: 3. In germline, CDR1 is SGDLS, CDR2 YYNGEE. The CDR3 coding sequence is TGTGCCAGCAGCGTAGTGACTAGCGGGGAATACAATGAGCAGTTCTTC. Amino acids: CASSVVTSGEYNEQFF.

On this clone: A junction boundary mismatches the germline segment, possibly from a read error. The rearrangement joins TRBV29-1 to TRBJ1-2; D not certain. Germline V lookup: CDR1 SQVTM, CDR2 ANQGSEA. There are 12 residues in the CDR3. In nucleotides, the CDR3 is TGCAGCGTTCAAGACGGGTACTATGGCTACACCTTC. Its protein product is CSVQDGYYGYTF. Together with reference TRBV29-1 and TRBJ1-2, the CDR3 gives the full variable domain: SAVISQKPSRDICQRGTSLTIQCQVDSQVTMMFWYRQQPGQSLTLIATANQGSEATYESGFVIDKFPISRPNLTFSTLTVSNMSPEDSSIYLCSVQDGYYGYTFGSGTRLTVV.